Listed here is a single T cell receptor (beta chain). The antigen is undetermined. Germline CDR1 SGHVS, CDR2 FNYEAQ. The V end lost 1 base, the J end lost 7 bases, and 13 bases lay between the germline ends. The CDR3 is 15 residues long. This entry is derived from a study of cytomegalovirus exposure and HLA in healthy donors. Looking at the study overall: HLA-typed donors contributed around 88 million unique TCRs, which were held in an early data release. General study results and limits: The listing of 150 to 200 TCR beta chains classed them as cytomegalovirus-associated. Specificity for CMV antigens was confirmed in vitro for a few of the CMV-associated chains.

PCR used 60 Vbeta primers and 13 Jbeta primers. Clones were sequenced by immunoSEQ multiplex PCR, and TCRdb holds only the in-frame ones, with some missing. The table lists about 120,000 clones, around three quarters of them singletons. The sequence was obtained from a woman younger than 45 in good health and CMV-seropositive. This chain connects TRBV7-6 to TRBJ2-2; maybe TRBD2 (6 bases). What was sequenced was PBMCs. The CDR3 sequence: CASSLVEGEDGELFF. The CDR3 nucleotides are TGTGCCAGCAGCTTAGTGGAAGGGGAGGACGGGGAGCTGTTTTTT.